This T cell receptor (beta chain) was captured by sequencing in a study of control samples from healthy donors and cancer patients. V dropped 8 bases and J dropped 4 bases, with 16 bases sitting between them. Germline CDR1 and CDR2: MNHEY and SVGAGI. The CDR3 spans 14 residues. Data came from immunoSEQ multiplex PCR; TCRdb stores just in-frame clones and leaves some out. The data contain some 190,000 clones, about 90% of them singletons. Sequenced input: blood. The clonotype originates from a man aged 25 to 45 in good health. The chain employs TRBV6-5 and TRBJ2-3; D may be TRBD1 (5 bases). The CDR3, as DNA: TGTGCCAGCTCCGGTTCAGGGAATCCAGATACGCAGTATTTT. This encodes CASSGSGNPDTQYF.